Presented here are 4 T cell receptor beta chains from one specimen sequenced in a study of blood T cell repertoires in COVID-19. TCRdb's table, derived via immunoSEQ multiplex PCR, lists solely in-frame clones and lacks some. Of about 94,000 clones listed, 65% to 85% were seen once; the top ten hold 6.3%. Material for sequencing was peripheral blood. These receptors all come from a man between 65 and 80 years old with COVID-19, enrolled during active disease.

The CDR3 reads CASSLVGSGRVLDTQYF. DNA for the CDR3: TGTGCCAGCAGCTTAGTGGGTAGCGGGAGGGTTTTAGATACGCAGTATTTT. V and J are TRBV7-2 and TRBJ2-3; TRBD2 agrees at 11 bases. This CDR3 contains 17 residues. V was pared by 1 base and J by 5 bases, with 8 bases of the junction left unmatched. Germline loops: CDR1 SGHTA, CDR2 FQGNSA.

The chain recombines TRBV5-1 with TRBJ2-2; TRBD2 agrees at 8 bases. With V trimmed by 8 bases and J by 2 bases, 2 bases remained unmatched. The CDR3 covers 13 residues. Germline V gene sequence: CDR1 SGHRS, CDR2 YFSETQ. The DNA of the CDR3 is TGCGCCAGTGGACTAGCAAACACCGGGGAGCTGTTTTTT. Protein sequence: CASGLANTGELFF.

This chain links TRBV5-1 with TRBJ1-1, with D possibly being TRBD1 (6 bases). The germline CDR1 and CDR2 sequences are SGHRS and YFSETQ. The CDR3 covers 15 residues. The V end lost 0 bases, the J end lost 0 bases, and 9 bases lay between the germline ends. The CDR3 coding sequence is TGCGCCAGCAGCTTGGGGACAGCCGTGAACACTGAAGCTTTCTTT. Its translation is CASSLGTAVNTEAFF.

In its sample, this clone was seen once. Other DNA variants within this sample encode the same CDR3. The chain combines TRBV5-4 with TRBJ1-1; a possible D gene is TRBD1 (5 bases). The V gene's germline CDR1 is SGHNT and CDR2 YYREEE (reference sequence). The CDR3 has 14 amino acids. V lost 1 base to trimming and J lost 4 bases, with 11 bases between them. CDR3 coding DNA: TGTGCCAGCAGCTTGCGTACAGGACCCACTGAAGCTTTCTTT. This translates into CASSLRTGPTEAFF. The full variable domain, rest sourced from reference TRBV5-4 and TRBJ1-1, is ETGVTQSPTHLIKTRGQQVTLRCSSQSGHNTVSWYQQALGQGPQFIFQYYREEENGRGNFPPRFSGLQFPNYSSELNVNALELDDSALYLCASSLRTGPTEAFFGQGTRLTVV.